A single sample gave rise to the 5 T cell receptor beta chains below, sequenced in a study of cytomegalovirus exposure and HLA in healthy donors. PCR involved 60 Vbeta and 13 Jbeta primers. Method: immunoSEQ multiplex PCR; TCRdb's copy keeps in-frame clones and lacks some. The sample contains about 170,000 clones, 79% of which appear only once. Sample: PBMCs. The receptors were gathered from a woman aged 50 to 60 in good health and CMV-seronegative.

The chain is built from TRBV9 and TRBJ2-2, with TRBD1 as a possible D gene (5 bases). The ends were cut back, 4 bases at V and 4 bases at J, with 20 bases in the middle. Germline V gene sequence: CDR1 SGDLS, CDR2 YYNGEE. The CDR3 is made up of 17 amino acids. CDR3: CASSSVDRSPTTGELFF. CDR3 coding DNA: TGTGCCAGCAGCTCCGTCGACAGAAGCCCGACCACCGGGGAGCTGTTTTTT.

With respect to this clone: One end of the junction is discordant with germline, which a read error may explain. This chain uses TRBV5-1 with TRBJ2-5; a possible D gene is TRBD2 (5 bases). The J call may be incorrect, as the DNA end agrees better with TRBJ2-7. Germline loops: CDR1 SGHRS, CDR2 YFSETQ. The CDR3 length is 12 residues. The CDR3 is CAGSLDYYEQYF. As DNA, the CDR3 is TGCGCCGGCAGCCTCGACTACTACGAGCAGTACTTC.

V is TRBV7-9 and J is TRBJ2-2, with D perhaps TRBD1 (5 bases). CDR1 and CDR2 from the germline V gene are SEHNR and FQNEAQ (reference sequence). Trimming took 5 bases from V and 5 from J, leaving 21 bases between them. This CDR3 region has 17 residues. The CDR3 nucleotides read TGTGCCAGCAGCCCCCGGGCCAGGGATTTGTATACCGGGGAGCTGTTTTTT. Translation: CASSPRARDLYTGELFF.

The chain links TRBV9 to TRBJ2-7; the match to TRBD1 covers 7 bases. The CDR3 runs to 14 residues. Germline CDR1 and CDR2: SGDLS and YYNGEE. The V gene end was trimmed by 0 bases and the J gene end by 4 bases; junction bases not matched to a gene: 4. CDR3 DNA: TGTGCCAGCAGCGTAGGGACAGGAAAGTACGAGCAGTACTTC. Translating gives CASSVGTGKYEQYF.

J is TRBJ2-5 and V is TRBV2; 9 bases line up with TRBD1. Per the germline V gene, CDR1 is SNHLY and CDR2 is FYNNEI. The CDR3 extends over 14 amino acids. J was trimmed by 4 bases and V by 6 bases; bases with no gene match: 6. CDR3 coding DNA: TGTGCCAGCAGCACACAGGGGGCGGGAGAGACCCAGTACTTC. Its translation: CASSTQGAGETQYF. Using reference TRBV2 and TRBJ2-5 for the parts outside the CDR3, the full variable domain is EPEVTQTPSHQVTQMGQEVILRCVPISNHLYFYWYRQILGQKVEFLVSFYNNEISEKSEIFDDQFSVERPDGSNFTLKIRSTKLEDSAMYFCASSTQGAGETQYFGPGTRLLVL.